These 27 T cell receptor beta chains share one sample of origin, sequenced in a study of T cell responses to AZD1222 COVID-19 vaccine. TCRdb keeps only in-frame clones here, not all; method: immunoSEQ multiplex PCR. This table holds approximately 88,000 clones, 85% to 90% found once. The starting material was peripheral blood, obtained 28 days after the second AZD1222 dose. The receptors derive from an adult who received the AZD1222 COVID-19 vaccine.

The rearrangement links TRBV18 to TRBJ2-1; D may be TRBD2 (5 bases). CDR1 and CDR2 (germline): KGHSH, LQKENI. V lost 3 bases and J 1 base, leaving 10 bases between the germline ends. The CDR3 is 15 amino acids. The CDR3 nucleotides read TGTGCCAGCTCACCGAGGGCCCAGTCCTACAATGAGCAGTTCTTC. This translates into CASSPRAQSYNEQFF.

The gene calls are TRBV20-1 and TRBJ1-1; no firm D call. V was shortened by 3 bases and J by 9 bases, with 11 bases between the two germline ends. From germline, CDR1 is DFQATT and CDR2 SNEGSKA (reference sequence). There are 11 residues in the CDR3. The CDR3 coding sequence is TGCAGTGCTAGCGAAACAGTGCAAGCTTTCTTT. Protein: CSASETVQAFF.

The V and J genes are TRBV29-1 and TRBJ1-2; D gene ambiguous. Germline V gives CDR1 SQVTM, CDR2 ANQGSEA. Trimming stripped 7 bases from V and 0 bases from J, with 9 bases between. The CDR3 runs 12 residues. The CDR3: CSADGSNYGYTF. CDR3 nucleotide sequence: TGCAGCGCGGACGGATCTAACTATGGCTACACCTTC.

V and J are TRBV6-5 and TRBJ1-3; perhaps TRBD1 as D (5 bases). The CDR3 sequence is 15 residues long. The V gene's germline CDR1 is MNHEY and CDR2 SVGAGI. V was pared by 5 bases and J by 0 bases, with 11 bases between. The CDR3 spells CASSPDRYSGNTIYF. In DNA form, the CDR3 reads TGTGCCAGCAGTCCCGACAGATACTCTGGAAACACCATATATTTT.

The chain has TRBV2 and TRBJ1-5; D not certain. This CDR3 contains 13 residues. CDR1 is SNHLY and CDR2 is FYNNEI in the germline V gene. V lost 2 bases and J 4 bases, leaving 6 bases between the germline ends. The CDR3 DNA is TGTGCCAGCAGTGAAAAGGCGAATCAGCCCCAGCATTTT. Protein sequence: CASSEKANQPQHF.

The chain uses TRBV10-3 and TRBJ1-1; tentative D call: TRBD1 (5 bases). From germline, CDR1 is ENHRY and CDR2 SYGVKD. The CDR3 loop spans 16 amino acids. The ends were cut back, 5 bases at V and 0 bases at J, with 16 bases in the middle. The CDR3 DNA reads as TGTGCCATCAGTTCGGCTTCAGGGCGGATGAACACTGAAGCTTTCTTT. This encodes CAISSASGRMNTEAFF.

This clone was recorded only once. The J gene is TRBJ1-1, the V gene TRBV5-1, with 7 bases fitting TRBD1. From germline, CDR1 is SGHRS and CDR2 YFSETQ. The trim removed 0 bases at V and 4 bases at J, leaving 9 bases unmatched. There are 16 residues in the CDR3. CDR3 sequence: CASSLALTGAATEAFF. The CDR3, as DNA: TGCGCCAGCAGCTTGGCCTTAACAGGGGCGGCCACTGAAGCTTTCTTT. Filled out from reference TRBV5-1 and TRBJ1-1, the complete variable domain reads KAGVTQTPRYLIKTRGQQVTLSCSPISGHRSVSWYQQTPGQGLQFLFEYFSETQRNKGNFPGRFSGRQFSNSRSEMNVSTLELGDSALYLCASSLALTGAATEAFFGQGTRLTVV.

V usage is TRBV29-1 and J usage is TRBJ2-7, with TRBD1 matching 7 bases. The germline CDR1 and CDR2 sequences are SQVTM and ANQGSEA. Unmatched junction bases numbered 9, after V lost 3 bases and J lost 7 bases. The CDR3 contains 13 residues. CDR3 loop: CSVDQDRLGEQYF. CDR3 bases: TGCAGCGTTGATCAGGACAGGTTGGGAGAGCAGTACTTC.

The chain carries TRBV20-1 and TRBJ2-7; D not certain. The CDR3 consists of 11 residues. V lost 6 bases and J 3 bases, leaving 9 bases between the germline ends. The germline gives CDR1 DFQATT, CDR2 SNEGSKA (reference sequence). In DNA form, the CDR3 reads TGCAGTGCCACCGACGTCTACGAGCAGTACTTC. Translating gives CSATDVYEQYF.

This chain connects TRBV18 to TRBJ1-4, with D uncertain. Germline V CDR1 and CDR2: KGHSH, LQKENI. The V end lost 3 bases, the J end lost 5 bases, and 7 bases lay between the germline ends. This CDR3 contains 13 residues. The CDR3 nucleotides are TGTGCCAGCTCACCTCGCCAGAATGAAAAACTGTTTTTT. Its protein product is CASSPRQNEKLFF.

The chain has TRBV5-1 and TRBJ1-3; weak D call: TRBD1 (5 bases). Trimming removed 4 bases at V and 0 bases at J, with 5 bases between. Germline V CDR1 and CDR2: SGHRS, YFSETQ. The CDR3 totals 13 residues. The CDR3 DNA is TGCGCCAGCAGCCAGGGCTCTGGAAACACCATATATTTT. This codes for CASSQGSGNTIYF.

The genes are TRBV20-1 and TRBJ1-5, with D unresolved. Germline CDR1 DFQATT, CDR2 SNEGSKA (reference sequence). V was cut by 3 bases and J by 3 bases, with 12 bases left in between. CDR3 size: 14 residues. CDR3 amino acids: CSASRRQPNQPQHF. The CDR3 region has the DNA TGCAGTGCTAGTCGTCGGCAGCCCAATCAGCCCCAGCATTTT.

The rearrangement links TRBV10-2 to TRBJ1-6, with TRBD1 identical over 9 bases. The CDR3 sequence is 13 residues long. The V and J ends lost 10 bases and 7 bases, in that order; junction bases with no gene match: 5. CDR1 is WSHSY, CDR2 SAAADI, per germline. CDR3 DNA sequence: TGCGCCACCGGGGACAGGGCGAATTCACCCCTCCACTTT. As protein: CATGDRANSPLHF.

The J gene is TRBJ1-5, the V gene TRBV2, with 7 bases matching TRBD1. V shed 5 bases and J 0 bases; nucleotides not matched to a gene: 4. This CDR3 is built from 15 residues. Germline V lookup: CDR1 SNHLY, CDR2 FYNNEI. The CDR3, as DNA: TGTGCCAGCAGTAAGACAGGGAATAGCAATCAGCCCCAGCATTTT. Translating gives CASSKTGNSNQPQHF.

This clone came up once. V and J are TRBV19 and TRBJ2-3; 10 bases align to TRBD2. Per germline, CDR1 LNHDA and CDR2 SQIVND (reference sequence). This CDR3 contains 16 residues. Germline trimming cut 5 bases from V and 0 bases from J; bases unmatched to any gene: 5. The CDR3 bases are TGTGCCAGTAGTCTCGGACTAGCGGTTAGCACAGATACGCAGTATTTT. The encoded protein is CASSLGLAVSTDTQYF.

The J gene is TRBJ1-5, the V gene TRBV3-1 (or the pseudogene TRBV3-2); D is possibly TRBD1 (5 bases). V was clipped by 6 bases and J by 5 bases, with 8 bases between them. This CDR3 comprises 12 residues. Per the germline V gene, CDR1 is LGHDT and CDR2 is YNNKEL (reference sequence). The CDR3 sequence: CASSWGDQPQHF. In nucleotides, the CDR3 is TGTGCCAGCAGTTGGGGGGATCAGCCCCAGCATTTT.

This chain connects TRBV2 to TRBJ2-3; the D gene is possibly TRBD2 (6 bases). The CDR3 has 12 residues. Germline CDR1 is SNHLY and CDR2 is FYNNEI. V lost 7 bases to trimming and J lost 4 bases, with 9 bases between them. Here the CDR3 reads CASIGTSDTQYF. The CDR3 DNA reads as TGTGCCAGCATTGGGACTTCAGATACGCAGTATTTT.

This chain connects TRBV10-3 to TRBJ2-7, with D perhaps matching TRBD1 or TRBD2 (5 bases each). Germline CDR1 reads ENHRY; CDR2 reads SYGVKD. The CDR3 is 14 residues long. V shed 6 bases and J shed 2 bases, with 14 bases lying between them. Here the CDR3 DNA reads TGTGCCATCAGGGTGGGACCGACGGCCTACGAGCAGTACTTC. It specifies CAIRVGPTAYEQYF.

The genes are TRBV11-1 and TRBJ2-3; 7 positions match TRBD1. CDR1 and CDR2 from the germline V gene are SGHAT and FQDESV (reference sequence). The CDR3 contains 15 residues. After removal of 2 bases from V and 0 bases from J, the junction contained 2 bases not matched to a gene. The CDR3 coding sequence is TGTGCCAGCAGCTTAAACAGGGGAAGCACAGATACGCAGTATTTT. Translating it yields CASSLNRGSTDTQYF.

This rearrangement joins TRBV2 to TRBJ2-5; perhaps TRBD1 as D (6 bases). Trimming took 3 bases from V and 5 from J, leaving 10 bases between them. Germline V gives CDR1 SNHLY, CDR2 FYNNEI. CDR3 length: 13 amino acids. This chain's CDR3 is CASSEGTTETQYF. For the CDR3, the DNA is TGTGCCAGCAGTGAGGGGACAACGGAGACCCAGTACTTC.

The genes are TRBV6-5 and TRBJ1-4, with D unclear. Germline-derived CDR1 and CDR2 are MNHEY and SVGAGI. Trimming stripped 7 bases from V and 1 base from J, with 13 bases between. The CDR3 sequence is 15 residues long. In DNA, the CDR3 is TGTGCCAGCACTATAAGGGAAGGAACTAATGAAAAACTGTTTTTT. This gives the protein CASTIREGTNEKLFF.

The chain is built from TRBV5-1 and TRBJ2-5, with a possible D match to TRBD2 (7 bases). The CDR3 runs to 16 residues. V was shortened by 4 bases and J by 2 bases, with 18 bases between the two germline ends. Germline assignment: CDR1 SGHRS and CDR2 YFSETQ. The CDR3 nucleotides are TGCGCCAGCAGCGGAACAGGGAAGGGAGGGCAAGAGACCCAGTACTTC. Its translation: CASSGTGKGGQETQYF.

The rearrangement links TRBV5-6 to TRBJ2-3; 8 bases agree with TRBD2. Germline V CDR1 and CDR2: SGHDT, YYEEEE. This CDR3 comprises 13 residues. Losses at the gene ends were 3 bases for V and 6 bases for J; bases not matched to a gene: 3. The CDR3 protein is CASSSGRADTQYF. As DNA, the CDR3 is TGTGCCAGCAGCTCCGGGAGGGCGGATACGCAGTATTTT.

The CDR3 reads CASSLNAPGTEAFF. The DNA of the CDR3 is TGCGCCAGCAGCTTGAACGCACCCGGCACTGAAGCTTTCTTT. This chain uses TRBV5-1 with TRBJ1-1; no clear D. The CDR3 totals 14 residues. Trimming removed 1 base at V and 4 bases at J, with 11 bases between. The germline V gene has CDR1 SGHRS and CDR2 YFSETQ.

In DNA, the CDR3 is TGTGCCAGCCTGGTGGGAACGCTGCGGAATGAGCAGTTCTTC. Amino acids: CASLVGTLRNEQFF. The chain is built from TRBV2 and TRBJ2-1; no clear D. The length of the CDR3 is 14 residues. Germline CDR1 SNHLY, CDR2 FYNNEI. V was trimmed by 8 bases and J by 7 bases, leaving 18 bases between them.

This chain's CDR3 is CASGLGQAYEQYF. The DNA of the CDR3 is TGTGCTAGTGGTTTGGGGCAGGCCTACGAGCAGTACTTC. J is TRBJ2-7 and V is TRBV12-5, with D uncertain. CDR1 and CDR2 (germline): LGHNT, FRNRAP. This CDR3 contains 13 residues. Trimming stripped 1 base from V and 2 bases from J, with 6 bases between.

The chain combines TRBV10-3 with TRBJ1-1; D gene unclear. V was trimmed by 0 bases and J by 8 bases, leaving 13 bases between them. The CDR3 loop spans 14 amino acids. Germline V lookup: CDR1 ENHRY, CDR2 SYGVKD. This CDR3 is CAISESNGLSEAFF. For the CDR3, the DNA is TGTGCCATCAGTGAGTCGAACGGGCTATCGGAAGCTTTCTTT.